These 32 T cell receptor beta chains were sequenced from one sample in a study of T cell repertoires in cytomegalovirus infection. From the reads, TCRdb called clonotypes with MiXCR, one entry per CDR3 protein. The sample holds 290,000 or so distinct CDR3 sequences; roughly 24% are singletons and the top ten take approximately 15%. The specimen was PBMCs. Receptors originate from a human donor in good health (CMV status not recorded). Some clones in this sample may be carry-over from other donors' samples.

This chain joins TRBV2 and TRBJ2-5; the match to TRBD2 covers 12 bases. CDR1 SNHLY and CDR2 FYNNEI come from the germline V gene. The CDR3 runs to 14 residues. V lost 5 bases to trimming and J lost 4 bases; unmatched junction nucleotides: 2. The CDR3: CASSMTSGRETQYF. The CDR3 nucleotides are TGTGCCAGCAGTATGACTAGCGGGAGAGAGACCCAGTACTTC.

The chain uses TRBV19 and TRBJ2-1, with D possibly being TRBD1 (5 bases). V was trimmed by 3 bases and J by 10 bases, leaving 10 bases between them. The CDR3 loop spans 12 amino acids. Germline CDR1 LNHDA, CDR2 SQIVND (reference sequence). CDR3 residues: CASSILGVEQFF. The CDR3 DNA reads TGTGCCAGTAGTATTTTAGGGGTCGAGCAGTTCTTC.

This clonotype was seen only once. The chain combines TRBV7-4 with TRBJ2-1; 7 bases agree with TRBD1. Germline-derived CDR1 and CDR2 are SGHVT and SQSDAQ. This CDR3 is built from 17 residues. V lost 4 bases to trimming and J lost 1 base; unmatched junction nucleotides: 10. DNA of the CDR3: TGTGCCAGCAGCTGGACCGGGGACAGCCTATCCTACAATGAGCAGTTCTTC. This encodes CASSWTGDSLSYNEQFF.

This sequence joins TRBV27 and TRBJ1-1; D might be TRBD1 (6 bases). Germline V gene sequence: CDR1 MNHEY, CDR2 SMNVEV (reference sequence). The CDR3 runs 15 residues. V gave up 2 bases and J gave up 2 bases, with 12 bases separating them. CDR3 nucleotides: TGTGCCAGCAGTTTAAGGGCAGGGGCTAACACTGAAGCTTTCTTT. Its protein product is CASSLRAGANTEAFF.

Comment on this clonotype: This sequence may be a read error, since a much larger clone differs from it by one base. This sequence joins TRBV6-5 and TRBJ2-5; 7 bases map to TRBD2. The V gene's germline CDR1 is MNHEY and CDR2 SVGAGI. The CDR3 runs to 15 residues. The CDR3 coding sequence is TGTGACAGCGGGATCCGGGCTAAAGAGGGAGAGACCCAGTACTTC. The encoded protein is CDSGIRAKEGETQYF.

This chain connects TRBV6-1 to TRBJ1-5; D uncertain. The V end lost 10 bases, the J end lost 3 bases, and 28 bases lay between the germline ends. This CDR3 has 18 amino acids. The germline CDR1 and CDR2 sequences are MNHNS and SASEGT. This chain's CDR3 is CATLRAWGFRVPNQPQHF. CDR3 DNA: TGTGCCACCCTCCGGGCGTGGGGATTTCGAGTCCCCAATCAGCCCCAGCATTTT.

The chain is built from TRBV6-4 and TRBJ1-2; 7 bases line up with TRBD1. Germline CDR1 and CDR2: MRHNA and SNTAGT. The CDR3 is 15 residues long. The J segment lost 2 bases and the V segment lost 3 bases, leaving 6 bases of the junction unmatched. As DNA, the CDR3 is TGTGCCAGCAGTGAAAGAGGGGGCGCGAACTATGGCTACACCTTC. Amino acids: CASSERGGANYGYTF.

The genes are TRBV6-6 and TRBJ1-1; 7 bases are shared with TRBD1. V dropped 9 bases and J dropped 7; count of bases not matched to a gene: 8. The germline CDR1 and CDR2 sequences are MNHNY and SVGAGI (reference sequence). The CDR3 sequence is 12 residues long. The CDR3 protein is CASQGVFDEAFF. Written as DNA, the CDR3 is TGTGCCAGTCAGGGGGTTTTTGATGAAGCTTTCTTT.

There are a few counts of this clonotype. The V gene is TRBV7-2, the J gene TRBJ2-3, with D possibly TRBD2 on 6 matching bases. Per the germline V gene, CDR1 is SGHTA and CDR2 is FQGNSA. Trimming pared 1 base from V and 5 bases from J, leaving 13 bases between. CDR3 length: 15 residues. This CDR3 is CASSLVFLALDTQYF. CDR3 nucleotides: TGTGCCAGCAGCTTAGTTTTCCTAGCGTTAGATACGCAGTATTTT.

This clonotype has more than one count but fewer than ten. J is TRBJ2-7 and V is TRBV29-1; D might be TRBD2 (7 bases). V lost 4 bases to trimming and J lost 0 bases, with 16 bases between them. This CDR3 region has 15 residues. Per germline, CDR1 SQVTM and CDR2 ANQGSEA. For the CDR3, the DNA is TGCAGCGTTGTCCCAGGACAGCGGGGCTCCTACGAGCAGTACTTC. Translation gives CSVVPGQRGSYEQYF.

This clonotype showed up just a few times. The V call is TRBV28, the J call TRBJ2-1; 11 bases are shared with TRBD2. Losses at the gene ends were 3 bases for V and 2 bases for J; bases not matched to a gene: 6. This CDR3 has 17 residues. Germline values: CDR1 MDHEN, CDR2 SYDVKM. The CDR3 DNA is TGTGCCAGCAGTTTTGCTGGACTAGCGGGCCCCTACAATGAGCAGTTCTTC. Translated, it gives CASSFAGLAGPYNEQFF.

This clonotype occurred a few times. The V call is TRBV14, the J call TRBJ1-4; D gene ambiguous. The CDR3 runs to 14 residues. V was shortened by 6 bases and J by 4 bases, with 12 bases between the two germline ends. The V gene's germline CDR1 is SGHDN and CDR2 FVKESK. DNA of the CDR3: TGTGCCAGCAGAAGTGGTTCCTTTAATGAAAAACTGTTTTTT. Translated, it gives CASRSGSFNEKLFF. Drawing the rest from reference TRBV14 and TRBJ1-4, the complete variable domain is EAGVTQFPSHSVIEKGQTVTLRCDPISGHDNLYWYRRVMGKEIKFLLHFVKESKQDESGMPNNRFLAERTGGTYSTLKVQPAELEDSGVYFCASRSGSFNEKLFFGSGTQLSVL.

There are a few counts of this clonotype. The V gene is TRBV7-4, the J gene TRBJ2-3; TRBD1 aligns across 8 bases. Germline V lookup: CDR1 SGHVT, CDR2 SQSDAQ. The CDR3 has 14 residues. V lost 4 bases, J lost 4 bases, and 4 bases stayed unmatched. DNA of the CDR3: TGTGCCAGCAGCTCACACAGGGGGGCAGATACGCAGTATTTT. Translating it yields CASSSHRGADTQYF.

The gene calls are TRBV12-3 or TRBV12-4 and TRBJ2-1; unclear D gene. Trimming removed 6 bases from V and 7 bases from J, with 13 bases in between. The CDR3 spans 13 residues. The DNA of the CDR3 is TGTGCCAGCAGCCAAAATCGGTGGAATGAGCAGTTCTTC. Protein product: CASSQNRWNEQFF.

This clonotype showed up many times. The rearrangement joins TRBV7-2 to TRBJ2-7; D not certain. V was cut by 5 bases and J by 4 bases, with 6 bases left in between. Germline assignment: CDR1 SGHTA and CDR2 FQGNSA. CDR3 size: 11 residues. The CDR3 loop is CASSPLYEQYF. The DNA of the CDR3 is TGTGCCAGCAGCCCTCTTTACGAGCAGTACTTC.

In its sample, this clonotype was seen a few times. The CDR3 region is CASSLQGGSDGKTQYF. The CDR3 region has the DNA TGTGCCAGCAGCTTACAGGGCGGATCGGATGGAAAGACCCAGTACTTC. The chain is built from TRBV7-9 and TRBJ2-5; a possible D gene is TRBD1 (5 bases). V gave up 2 bases and J gave up 6 bases, with 19 bases separating them. Germline CDR1 is SEHNR and CDR2 is FQNEAQ (reference sequence). The CDR3 loop spans 16 amino acids. Complete variable domain (other parts from reference TRBV7-9 and TRBJ2-5): DTGVSQNPRHKITKRGQNVTFRCDPISEHNRLYWYRQTLGQGPEFLTYFQNEAQLEKSRLLSDRFSAERPKGSFSTLEIQRTEQGDSAMYLCASSLQGGSDGKTQYFGPGTRLLVL.

This clonotype was recorded many times. J is TRBJ2-5 and V is TRBV7-3, with 10 bases aligning to TRBD2. This CDR3 is built from 15 residues. From germline, CDR1 is SGHTA and CDR2 FQGTGA. V was clipped by 5 bases and J by 2 bases; unmatched bases: 5. DNA of the CDR3: TGTGCCAGCAGCCCAGGACTAGCGGCTCAAGAGACCCAGTACTTC. As protein: CASSPGLAAQETQYF.

The chain uses TRBV7-6 and TRBJ2-2, with D tentatively TRBD2 (5 bases). Germline values: CDR1 SGHVS, CDR2 FNYEAQ. The CDR3 is 15 amino acids. The ends were cut back, 5 bases at V and 0 bases at J, with 10 bases in the middle. CDR3 in DNA: TGTGCCAGCAGCGCTCACGGGGCGAACACCGGGGAGCTGTTTTTT. The encoded protein is CASSAHGANTGELFF. Combining the CDR3 with reference TRBV7-6 and TRBJ2-2 gives the whole variable domain GAGVSQSPRYKVTKRGQDVALRCDPISGHVSLYWYRQALGQGPEFLTYFNYEAQQDKSGLPNDRFSAERPEGSISTLTIQRTEQRDSAMYRCASSAHGANTGELFFGEGSRLTVL.

The chain combines TRBV25-1 with TRBJ2-7, with D perhaps matching TRBD1 or TRBD2 (5 bases each). V was clipped by 8 bases and J by 2 bases, with 16 bases between them. Germline CDR1 MGHDK, CDR2 SYGVNS. This CDR3 comprises 14 residues. CDR3 sequence reads: CASRDAQDPYEQYF. CDR3 bases: TGTGCCAGCCGGGACGCGCAAGACCCCTACGAGCAGTACTTC.

The J gene is TRBJ1-1, the V gene TRBV12-3 or TRBV12-4, with TRBD1 identical over 8 bases. The CDR3 totals 13 residues. Trimming at V came to 6 bases and at J to 5 bases, leaving 5 bases not matched to a gene. For the CDR3, the DNA is TGTGCCAGCAGAGGACAGGGTCGGACTGAAGCTTTCTTT. Amino acid sequence: CASRGQGRTEAFF.

This clonotype was detected a few times. This chain uses TRBV2 with TRBJ2-2; D possibly corresponds to TRBD2 (5 bases). The length of the CDR3 is 14 residues. Trimming pared 4 bases from V and 4 bases from J, leaving 10 bases between. Germline CDR1 reads SNHLY; CDR2 reads FYNNEI. In DNA, the CDR3 is TGTGCCAGCAGTGCCACGGAGGCCACCGGGGAGCTGTTTTTT. It is translated as CASSATEATGELFF.

In its sample, this clonotype was seen a few times. The chain links TRBV7-8 to TRBJ1-2; 9 positions match TRBD1. The V gene's germline CDR1 is SGHVS and CDR2 FQNEAQ. This CDR3 comprises 15 residues. With V trimmed by 4 bases and J by 3 bases, 6 bases remained unmatched. The CDR3 here is CASSSSWTGDYGYTF. CDR3 bases: TGTGCCAGCAGCTCGAGTTGGACAGGGGACTATGGCTACACCTTC.

This clonotype was seen repeatedly, ten times or more. The chain employs TRBV7-2 and TRBJ2-5; 10 bases agree with TRBD1. V dropped 4 bases and J dropped 4; count of bases not matched to a gene: 3. CDR1 is SGHTA, CDR2 FQGNSA, per germline. The CDR3 has 14 amino acids. The CDR3 reads CASSSRTGGETQYF. CDR3 bases: TGTGCCAGCAGCTCGCGGACAGGGGGAGAGACCCAGTACTTC.

This clonotype was observed many times. The chain carries TRBV7-2 and TRBJ2-1; TRBD2 agrees at 7 bases. This CDR3 comprises 14 residues. The trim removed 7 bases at V and 6 bases at J, leaving 9 bases unmatched. Germline lookup yields CDR1 SGHTA and CDR2 FQGNSA. DNA for the CDR3: TGTGCCAGCACCAAACCTAGCGGCACCAATGAGCAGTTCTTC. As protein: CASTKPSGTNEQFF.

This clonotype was picked up many times. The chain joins TRBV7-2 to TRBJ1-2, with 8 bases aligning to TRBD1. Germline V gene sequence: CDR1 SGHTA, CDR2 FQGNSA. The CDR3 extends over 15 amino acids. The V and J ends lost 6 bases and 8 bases, in that order; junction bases with no gene match: 14. The CDR3: CASSYKPGQAVGYTF. CDR3 coding DNA: TGTGCCAGCAGTTATAAACCGGGACAGGCGGTGGGCTACACCTTC.

The rearrangement uses TRBV6-5 and TRBJ2-1, with 8 positions matching TRBD2. The trim removed 2 bases at V and 2 bases at J, leaving 2 bases unmatched. The germline V gene encodes CDR1 MNHEY and CDR2 SVGAGI. There are 15 residues in the CDR3. The CDR3 DNA reads TGTGCCAGCAGTTACGGCGGGGGGACCTACAATGAGCAGTTCTTC. Translation: CASSYGGGTYNEQFF.

This clonotype was seen repeatedly, ten times or more. For the CDR3, the DNA is TGTGCCAGCAGCTTTAGTCGAGGCAATGAGCAGTTCTTC. This translates into CASSFSRGNEQFF. The chain joins TRBV7-2 to TRBJ2-1; D gene uncertain. The CDR3 loop spans 13 amino acids. Trimming removed 3 bases at V and 6 bases at J, with 9 bases between. Germline values: CDR1 SGHTA, CDR2 FQGNSA.

The sample holds many counts of this clonotype. The rearrangement uses TRBV7-9 and TRBJ2-1; 7 bases are a match to TRBD1. CDR3 size: 14 residues. CDR1 is SEHNR and CDR2 is FQNEAQ in the germline V gene (reference sequence). Losses at the gene ends were 5 bases for V and 4 bases for J; bases not matched to a gene: 5. The CDR3 coding sequence is TGTGCCAGCAGCCCTCAACAGGGGTACAATGAGCAGTTCTTC. Its protein is CASSPQQGYNEQFF.

This clonotype appeared many times. CDR3 sequence: CASRGIGQVGEAFF. Written as DNA, the CDR3 is TGTGCCAGCAGAGGAATAGGGCAGGTCGGTGAAGCTTTCTTT. The chain carries TRBV7-9 and TRBJ1-1; unclear D gene. From germline, CDR1 is SEHNR and CDR2 FQNEAQ (reference sequence). The CDR3 is 14 amino acids. V was cut by 6 bases and J by 7 bases, with 18 bases left in between.

The table lists this clonotype with many counts. CDR3 sequence: CASSLGDRFYNEQFF. Written as DNA, the CDR3 is TGTGCCAGCAGCTTAGGGGACCGATTCTACAATGAGCAGTTCTTC. V and J are TRBV7-2 and TRBJ2-1; D is perhaps TRBD1 or TRBD2 (5 bases each). V lost 1 base and J 3 bases, leaving 10 bases between the germline ends. CDR3 length: 15 amino acids. Germline loops: CDR1 SGHTA, CDR2 FQGNSA.

This clonotype occurred many times. The chain uses TRBV11-2 and TRBJ2-7; 8 positions match TRBD1. V lost 1 base to trimming and J lost 6 bases; unmatched junction nucleotides: 8. The CDR3 has 15 amino acids. In germline, CDR1 is SGHAT, CDR2 FQNNGV. The CDR3 sequence is CASSLGQGAIREQYF. CDR3 in DNA: TGTGCCAGCAGCTTAGGGCAGGGGGCCATACGCGAGCAGTACTTC.

In this sample, this clonotype turned up many times. The V gene is TRBV7-2, the J gene TRBJ2-1; no clear D. Germline lookup yields CDR1 SGHTA and CDR2 FQGNSA. V lost 0 bases to trimming and J lost 3 bases, with 9 bases between them. This CDR3 region has 15 residues. CDR3 sequence: CASSLAAGSYNEQFF. The CDR3 nucleotides read TGTGCCAGCAGCTTAGCTGCAGGTAGCTACAATGAGCAGTTCTTC.